This is a list of T cell receptor beta chains from one sample in a study of response to subunit inactivated influenza vaccine. TCRdb re-derived calls from the RT-PCR reads in MiXCR, one entry per CDR3 protein. The table records approximately 700,000 distinct CDR3 sequences, around a sixth of them present only once. The sequencing used PBMCs from blood, collected 11 to 12 days after vaccination. These receptors came from a middle-aged man who received an inactivated influenza vaccine. The CDR3 runs from the conserved cysteine through the conserved F or W. D genes are given only for firm matches. Size tells how often a clone was seen (once, few, many) or the class of an expanded clone, and some rows leave it out.

j_call d_call v_call clone_size cdr3_nt cdr3_aa
TRBJ1-6 - TRBV6-1 - TGTGCCAGCACCAGGGGCCGCGGAAATTCACCCCTCCACTTT CASTRGRGNSPLHF
TRBJ2-2 - TRBV27 - TGTGCCAACAGTTTATCGTTTGAATGGGCCGGGGAGCTGTTTTTT CANSLSFEWAGELFF
TRBJ2-7 - TRBV10-3 few TGTGCCATCAGTGATTCTGCGGTTAGCTCCTACGAGCAGTACTTC CAISDSAVSSYEQYF
TRBJ2-4 TRBD2 TRBV7-2 - TGTGCCAGCAGCTACCTAGCGGGACTAGCCAAAAACATTCAGTACTTC CASSYLAGLAKNIQYF
TRBJ2-7 TRBD1 TRBV7-8 - TGTGCCAGCAGCTTAGTGGGTTTCGGGACAGGGTTCTACGAGCAGTACTTC CASSLVGFGTGFYEQYF
TRBJ1-4 - TRBV15 few TGTGCCACCAGCAGATGGGGAAGGGGAACTAATGAAAAACTGTTTTTT CATSRWGRGTNEKLFF
TRBJ1-1 - TRBV10-3 - TGTGCCATCAGTGAGTCCTTTCTGGGGGACACTGAAGCTTTCTTT CAISESFLGDTEAFF
TRBJ2-5 TRBD2 TRBV6-1 - TGTGCCAGCAGTAGGGAGCTAGCGGGGGGGCTAAAGACCCAGTACTTC CASSRELAGGLKTQYF
TRBJ2-7 - TRBV12-3/TRBV12-4 few TGTGCCAGCAGCCAAGGGGGGATGTTGACCTACGAGCAGTACTTC CASSQGGMLTYEQYF
TRBJ2-5 - TRBV6-5 few TGTGCCAGCAGTTACTCGATGCCAGTTAGTCGGGAGACCCAGTACTTC CASSYSMPVSRETQYF
TRBJ1-1 - TRBV5-1 - TGCGCCAGCAGCGTTGACACGAACACTGAAGCTTTCTTT CASSVDTNTEAFF
TRBJ2-7 - TRBV6-2/TRBV6-3 - TGTGCCACCCAAACGGACAGCTACGAGCAGTACTTC CATQTDSYEQYF
TRBJ2-7 - TRBV20-1 many TGCAGTGCTAGAGGGACCTCCTACGAGCAGTACTTC CSARGTSYEQYF
TRBJ2-2 - TRBV4-3 - TGCGCCAGCAGCCAAGCGAGCCGAGCGGACCTAGGAGGGGAGCTGTTTTTT CASSQASRADLGGELFF
TRBJ2-1 - TRBV5-1 - TGCGCCAGCAGCCTACGACCGACAGCCGCATACCCTAGCTCCTACAATGAGCAGTTCTTC CASSLRPTAAYPSSYNEQFF